This T cell receptor (beta chain) was retrieved from a study of T-cell reconstitution after alpha-beta-depleted transplantation in children. A library of TCRbeta sequences, prepared with unique molecular identifiers, was generated. TCRdb re-analysed the PCR reads in MiXCR, keeping a single row per CDR3 protein. The sample lists 420,000 or so distinct CDR3 sequences, about 11% occurring once. Germline CDR1 reads SGHRS; CDR2 reads YFSETQ. CDR3 size: 15 residues. V was shortened by 4 bases and J by 5 bases, with 16 bases between the two germline ends. This clonotype has just a few counts. The clonotype was recovered from a human donor who donated a stem cell graft to a child with acute myeloid leukemia. The rearrangement uses TRBV5-1 and TRBJ1-5, with D perhaps TRBD1 (5 bases). Specimen: PBMCs from the stem cell graft donor, collected from the stem cell graft. The chain's CDR3 is CASSEGPGGHQPQHF. The DNA of the CDR3 is TGCGCCAGCAGCGAAGGACCGGGGGGACATCAGCCCCAGCATTTT.